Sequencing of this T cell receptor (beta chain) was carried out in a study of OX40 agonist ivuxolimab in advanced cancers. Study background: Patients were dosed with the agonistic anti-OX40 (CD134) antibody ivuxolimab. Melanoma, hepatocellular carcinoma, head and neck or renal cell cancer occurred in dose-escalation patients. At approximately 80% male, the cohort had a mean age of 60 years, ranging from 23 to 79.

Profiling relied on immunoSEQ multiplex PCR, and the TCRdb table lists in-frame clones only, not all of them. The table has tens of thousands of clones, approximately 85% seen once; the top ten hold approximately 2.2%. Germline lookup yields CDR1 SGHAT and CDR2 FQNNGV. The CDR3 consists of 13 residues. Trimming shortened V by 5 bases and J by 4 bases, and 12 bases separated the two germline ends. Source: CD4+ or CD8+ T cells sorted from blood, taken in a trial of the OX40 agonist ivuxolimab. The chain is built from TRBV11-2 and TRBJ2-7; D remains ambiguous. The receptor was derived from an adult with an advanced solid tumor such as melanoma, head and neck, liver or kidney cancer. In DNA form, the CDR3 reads TGTGCCAGCAGCAAGCAAAAGCAGTACGAGCAGTACTTC. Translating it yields CASSKQKQYEQYF.